The rows below give T cell receptor beta chains drawn from one sample of a study of blood T cell repertoires in COVID-19. Libraries were prepared by immunoSEQ multiplex PCR; TCRdb keeps only in-frame clonotypes and omits some of them. The sample has a few hundred thousand clones; nearly 90% are singletons. The material sequenced was PBMCs or T cells enriched from blood (not recorded which). These receptor sequences come from a man aged 30 to 45 who had been exposed to COVID-19. Both conserved end residues are part of each CDR3. A D gene is named only where the DNA matches it firmly. Clone size is given for some rows only: seen once, a few or many times, or a class if the clone is expanded.

-	TRBV3-1/TRBV3-2	TRBJ2-4	-	CASSQDLVAKNIQYF	TGTGCCAGCAGCCAAGATCTTGTAGCCAAAAACATTCAGTACTTC
-	TRBV5-4	TRBJ2-1	-	CASSATGTEGYNEQFF	TGTGCCAGCAGCGCGACCGGGACTGAAGGCTACAATGAGCAGTTCTTC
TRBD1	TRBV7-9	TRBJ1-2	-	CASSLGGTGAEGYTF	TGTGCCAGCAGCTTAGGCGGGACAGGGGCGGAAGGCTACACCTTC
-	TRBV2	TRBJ2-3	once	CASSRAGETDTQYF	TGTGCCAGCAGTCGGGCAGGGGAGACAGATACGCAGTATTTT
TRBD1	TRBV7-2	TRBJ2-7	-	CASSWRLAGTGFFYEQYF	TGTGCCAGCAGCTGGAGACTAGCCGGGACAGGGTTTTTTTACGAGCAGTACTTC
TRBD1	TRBV6-5	TRBJ1-2	-	CASSYDRGAGGYTF	TGTGCCAGCAGTTACGACAGGGGGGCCGGCGGCTACACCTTC
-	TRBV30	TRBJ2-7	-	CAWDTAKTSYEQYF	TGTGCCTGGGACACAGCAAAAACTTCCTACGAGCAGTACTTC
-	TRBV2	TRBJ1-2	-	CASSEVARVLTF	TGTGCCAGCAGTGAAGTAGCCAGGGTCCTCACCTTC
-	TRBV6-5	TRBJ2-7	-	CASSSSHSSYEQYF	TGTGCCAGCAGTTCCTCCCACTCCTCCTACGAGCAGTACTTC
TRBD1	TRBV4-3	TRBJ2-7	-	CASSHGPGQGVWEQYF	TGCGCCAGCAGCCATGGCCCGGGACAGGGGGTTTGGGAGCAGTACTTC
TRBD2	TRBV6-1	TRBJ2-5	-	CASSELAGGPGETQYF	TGTGCCAGCAGTGAATTAGCGGGGGGGCCAGGGGAGACCCAGTACTTC